This T cell receptor (beta chain) comes out of a study of shared clonotypes between healthy human individuals. A remark on this clone: Other DNA sequences in the same sample also yield this CDR3.

Per germline, CDR1 MNHEY and CDR2 SVGAGI. V shed 0 bases and J shed 1 base, with 6 bases lying between them. The CDR3 has 14 residues. Generated by immunoSEQ multiplex PCR, the TCRdb table keeps only in-frame clones and is missing some. The table has about 2.1 million clones, just over 90% seen once; the top ten hold about 1.7%. CD45RO-negative, CCR7-selected cells formed the naive CD8 fraction, which excluded terminally differentiated effector memory CD45RA+ cells. The material sequenced was naive CD8+ T cells from PBMCs. The chain links TRBV6-5 to TRBJ1-1, with D possibly being TRBD1 (5 bases). This clonotype originated in a man in his late teens or twenties in good health. Some clones in this sample may be carry-over from other donors' samples. The chain's CDR3 is CASSYSQGNTEAFF. Here the CDR3 DNA reads TGTGCCAGCAGTTACTCCCAGGGGAACACTGAAGCTTTCTTT.